The 25 T cell receptor beta chains given below trace back to one sample, sequenced in a study of persistence of HIV-infected CD4 T cells. Cells were stimulated with CMV-infected fibroblast lysates at roughly 9.1 ug/mL. CD40L-negative CD69-negative CD45RO-high memory CD4+ T cells were sorted as populations depleted of antigen-responding cells. Their antigens remain unidentified. The immunoSEQ assay was version 4, run in survey mode. Sequenced by immunoSEQ multiplex PCR; TCRdb stores in-frame clones only, minus some. The sample has about 30,000 clones; 65% to 90% are singletons. The starting material was CD4+ T cells sorted from PBMCs after roughly 17-hour stimulation, obtained from a patient who received antiretroviral therapy. Receptor source: an adult man with HIV who was CMV-seropositive.

The rearrangement links TRBV19 to TRBJ1-5, with 7 bases fitting TRBD1. J gave up 7 bases and V 8 bases, and 14 bases lay outside the gene matches. This CDR3 contains 15 residues. Germline assignment: CDR1 LNHDA and CDR2 SQIVND (reference sequence). The CDR3: CASRSRDRSTQPQHF. CDR3 DNA: TGTGCCAGTCGATCCCGGGACAGAAGTACGCAGCCCCAGCATTTT.

The gene calls are TRBV7-9 and TRBJ2-3; D is uncertain. There are 13 residues in the CDR3. Germline V gene sequence: CDR1 SEHNR, CDR2 FQNEAQ (reference sequence). V was cut by 5 bases and J by 4 bases, with 10 bases left in between. This CDR3 is CASSQSVADTQYF. The DNA of the CDR3 is TGTGCCAGCAGCCAGTCAGTGGCAGATACGCAGTATTTT.

This rearrangement joins TRBV5-1 to TRBJ2-5, with D possibly being TRBD1 (6 bases). The germline gives CDR1 SGHRS, CDR2 YFSETQ. Trimming took off 5 bases at V and 5 bases at J, with 16 bases between the two ends. The CDR3 consists of 14 residues. CDR3 nucleotides: TGCGCCAGCAGTCTGGACAGAATGGATGAGACCCAGTACTTC. It encodes CASSLDRMDETQYF. The full variable domain, completed using reference TRBV5-1 and TRBJ2-5, is KAGVTQTPRYLIKTRGQQVTLSCSPISGHRSVSWYQQTPGQGLQFLFEYFSETQRNKGNFPGRFSGRQFSNSRSEMNVSTLELGDSALYLCASSLDRMDETQYFGPGTRLLVL.

The rearrangement links TRBV2 to TRBJ2-5; 9 bases are a match to TRBD1. CDR3 length: 13 amino acids. The V segment lost 4 bases and the J segment 3 bases; nucleotides outside the gene matches: 0. Germline V gene sequence: CDR1 SNHLY, CDR2 FYNNEI. The CDR3: CASSGDREETQYF. For the CDR3, the DNA is TGTGCCAGCAGTGGGGACAGGGAAGAGACCCAGTACTTC.

The gene calls are TRBV9 and TRBJ1-5; TRBD1 matches 9 bases. The CDR3 is 16 residues long. With V trimmed by 0 bases and J by 6 bases, 7 bases remained unmatched. CDR1 SGDLS and CDR2 YYNGEE come from the germline V gene. The CDR3 here is CASSVGTGGAGQPQHF. The CDR3 region has the DNA TGTGCCAGCAGCGTAGGAACAGGGGGCGCGGGTCAGCCCCAGCATTTT.

The rearrangement uses TRBV7-2 and TRBJ1-6; D gene uncertain. The CDR3 loop spans 15 amino acids. CDR1 is SGHTA, CDR2 FQGNSA, per germline. Between the trimmed V and J ends, which lost 1 base and 4 bases, there was a span of 8 bases. The CDR3 sequence is CASSLVAGYNSPLHF. The CDR3 DNA sequence: TGTGCCAGCAGCTTAGTTGCCGGTTATAATTCACCCCTCCACTTT.

This rearrangement joins TRBV12-5 to TRBJ1-1; the D gene is possibly TRBD1 (6 bases). Per germline, CDR1 LGHNT and CDR2 FRNRAP. Trimming removed 1 base from V and 0 bases from J, with 9 bases in between. This CDR3 comprises 15 residues. This chain's CDR3 is CASGLDRAMNTEAFF. The CDR3 DNA sequence: TGTGCTAGTGGTTTGGACAGGGCCATGAACACTGAAGCTTTCTTT.

J is TRBJ1-6 and V is TRBV19; 7 bases fit TRBD1. The CDR3 extends over 15 amino acids. With V trimmed by 6 bases and J by 7 bases, 9 bases remained unmatched. Germline lookup yields CDR1 LNHDA and CDR2 SQIVND (reference sequence). The CDR3 DNA follows: TGTGCCAGTAGCTCTACAGGGGTTCGGAATTCACCCCTCCACTTT. It encodes CASSSTGVRNSPLHF.

This chain links TRBV4-3 with TRBJ2-2, with D maybe TRBD1 (6 bases). V lost 4 bases and J 2 bases, leaving 14 bases between the germline ends. CDR3 length: 16 residues. CDR1 LGHNA and CDR2 YSLEER come from the germline V gene. CDR3 loop: CASSPRQAHNTGELFF. The CDR3 DNA follows: TGCGCCAGCAGCCCCCGACAGGCGCATAACACCGGGGAGCTGTTTTTT.

The chain couples TRBV27 to TRBJ2-6; D is ambiguous. The V gene lost 6 bases and the J gene lost 1 base, with 4 bases spanning the gap. The CDR3 consists of 13 residues. In germline, CDR1 is MNHEY, CDR2 SMNVEV (reference sequence). DNA of the CDR3: TGTGCCAGCAGGCTTTCTGGGGCCAACGTCCTGACTTTC. Translation gives CASRLSGANVLTF.

V and J are TRBV5-1 and TRBJ1-6; D gene ambiguous. Trimming took off 0 bases at V and 9 bases at J, with 10 bases between the two ends. The CDR3 extends over 14 amino acids. Germline CDR1 SGHRS, CDR2 YFSETQ. In nucleotides, the CDR3 is TGCGCCAGCAGCTTGGACAACAGTATTTCACCCCTCCACTTT. Translating gives CASSLDNSISPLHF.

Only one count was recorded for this clone. The CDR3 is CASSHSGGAETQYF. In DNA form, the CDR3 reads TGTGCCAGCAGCCATAGCGGGGGGGCGGAGACCCAGTACTTC. This chain connects TRBV3-1 (or the pseudogene TRBV3-2) to TRBJ2-5; 11 bases fit TRBD2. This CDR3 spans 14 amino acids. CDR1 is LGHDT and CDR2 is YNNKEL in the germline V gene (reference sequence). J gave up 5 bases and V 3 bases, and 2 bases lay outside the gene matches.

This clone was observed a handful of times. Other DNA sequences in this specimen translate into the identical CDR3. The J gene is TRBJ2-5, the V gene TRBV28, with 13 bases identical to TRBD2. V shed 3 bases, J shed 2 bases, and the junction held 0 bases outside the gene matches. Germline assignment: CDR1 MDHEN and CDR2 SYDVKM. The CDR3 length is 15 residues. The CDR3 protein is CASSLTSGGQETQYF. CDR3 in DNA: TGTGCCAGCAGTTTGACTAGCGGGGGGCAAGAGACCCAGTACTTC.

The rearrangement joins TRBV7-9 to TRBJ1-3, with 7 bases aligning to TRBD1. There are 15 residues in the CDR3. The V segment lost 2 bases and the J segment 4 bases; nucleotides outside the gene matches: 5. Germline loops: CDR1 SEHNR, CDR2 FQNEAQ (reference sequence). CDR3 sequence (DNA): TGTGCCAGCAGCTTACACAGGGGTGCCGGAAACACCATATATTTT. Amino acid sequence: CASSLHRGAGNTIYF. The complete variable domain, with remaining parts taken from reference TRBV7-9 and TRBJ1-3, reads DTGVSQNPRHKITKRGQNVTFRCDPISEHNRLYWYRQTLGQGPEFLTYFQNEAQLEKSRLLSDRFSAERPKGSFSTLEIQRTEQGDSAMYLCASSLHRGAGNTIYFGEGSWLTVV.

The chain couples TRBV18 to TRBJ2-1; TRBD1 matches 10 bases. The CDR3 runs to 15 residues. Trimming cost V 1 base and J 5 bases; bases outside gene matches: 2. Germline V gene data show CDR1 as KGHSH and CDR2 as LQKENI. The CDR3 nucleotides read TGTGCCAGCTCACCACGACAGGGGGCCAACAATGAGCAGTTCTTC. It encodes CASSPRQGANNEQFF.

This chain links TRBV27 with TRBJ1-2; the match to TRBD1 covers 8 bases. Trimming cost V 3 bases and J 4 bases; bases outside gene matches: 7. The CDR3 sequence is 15 residues long. The germline CDR1 and CDR2 sequences are MNHEY and SMNVEV (reference sequence). In DNA form, the CDR3 reads TGTGCCAGCAGTTTCGGGATGACAGGGGTCTATGGCTACACCTTC. Translation: CASSFGMTGVYGYTF.

CDR3 sequence: CALGGNTADTQYF. As DNA, the CDR3 is TGTGCGCTTGGGGGGAACACGGCAGATACGCAGTATTTT. The gene calls are TRBV10-3 and TRBJ2-3, with a possible D match to TRBD2 (6 bases). This CDR3 region has 13 residues. Germline V gene data show CDR1 as ENHRY and CDR2 as SYGVKD.

This sequence joins TRBV5-6 and TRBJ1-2; D is unresolved. Germline V gene sequence: CDR1 SGHDT, CDR2 YYEEEE. This CDR3 has 14 residues. The ends were cut back, 0 bases at V and 7 bases at J, with 13 bases in the middle. CDR3 region: CASSLDSGSAGYTF. DNA of the CDR3: TGTGCCAGCAGCTTGGATTCGGGATCAGCTGGCTACACCTTC. Full variable domain (outside the CDR3, taken from reference TRBV5-6 and TRBJ1-2): DAGVTQSPTHLIKTRGQQVTLRCSPKSGHDTVSWYQQALGQGPQFIFQYYEEEERQRGNFPDRFSGHQFPNYSSELNVNALLLGDSALYLCASSLDSGSAGYTFGSGTRLTVV.

The V gene is TRBV7-6, the J gene TRBJ1-4; a possible D gene is TRBD1 (5 bases). Germline V lookup: CDR1 SGHVS, CDR2 FNYEAQ. V was pared by 4 bases and J by 7 bases, with 10 bases between. This CDR3 is built from 13 residues. CDR3 in amino acids: CASSSRGGEKLFF. The CDR3 DNA sequence: TGTGCCAGCAGCTCCCGCGGGGGTGAAAAACTGTTTTTT.

V and J are TRBV4-3 and TRBJ1-1; TRBD1 is a possible D gene (5 bases). CDR3 length: 15 amino acids. Trimming removed 0 bases at V and 5 bases at J, with 13 bases between. Per germline, CDR1 LGHNA and CDR2 YSLEER. The CDR3 DNA reads TGCGCCAGCAGCCAAGATGCAGGGTATAGTACTGAAGCTTTCTTT. Its translation is CASSQDAGYSTEAFF.

This sequence joins TRBV5-1 and TRBJ2-3; unclear D gene. The germline V gene encodes CDR1 SGHRS and CDR2 YFSETQ. The CDR3 is 14 amino acids. Deletions cut 0 bases from V and 2 bases from J, with 7 bases between. CDR3 coding DNA: TGCGCCAGCAGCTTGGGTGATCTCACAGATACGCAGTATTTT. It encodes CASSLGDLTDTQYF.

The V call is TRBV6-5, the J call TRBJ2-1; no clear D. Germline V gene data show CDR1 as MNHEY and CDR2 as SVGAGI. The V and J ends lost 0 bases and 12 bases respectively, with 12 bases between them. The CDR3 has 13 amino acids. This chain's CDR3 is CASSYSTPARQFF. DNA of the CDR3: TGTGCCAGCAGTTACTCGACCCCAGCGCGGCAGTTCTTC.

The chain employs TRBV5-5 and TRBJ1-5; D is uncertain. CDR3 length equals 14 residues. V was clipped by 3 bases and J by 5 bases, with 12 bases between them. CDR1 SGHKS and CDR2 YYEKEE come from the germline V gene (reference sequence). The CDR3 region is CASSSGAVHQPQHF. The DNA of the CDR3 is TGTGCCAGCAGCTCGGGAGCGGTTCATCAGCCCCAGCATTTT. Full variable domain (rest looked up from reference TRBV5-5 and TRBJ1-5): DAGVTQSPTHLIKTRGQQVTLRCSPISGHKSVSWYQQVLGQGPQFIFQYYEKEERGRGNFPDRFSARQFPNYSSELNVNALLLGDSALYLCASSSGAVHQPQHFGDGTRLSIL.

The chain recombines TRBV27 with TRBJ2-2, with 12 bases that match TRBD2. Germline assignment: CDR1 MNHEY and CDR2 SMNVEV (reference sequence). The J segment lost 8 bases and the V segment lost 5 bases, leaving 6 bases of the junction unmatched. This CDR3 spans 15 amino acids. The CDR3 DNA follows: TGTGCCAGCAGTACCCGGACTAGCGGGGTTGGGGAGCTGTTTTTT. Its protein product is CASSTRTSGVGELFF.

The V call is TRBV27, the J call TRBJ2-6; no clear D. V was shortened by 5 bases and J by 2 bases, with 22 bases between the two germline ends. Germline lookup yields CDR1 MNHEY and CDR2 SMNVEV (reference sequence). CDR3 length: 19 residues. DNA of the CDR3: TGTGCCAGCAGTCTGTGGGTCGGGCCATTACTGCCTGGGGCCAACGTCCTGACTTTC. Translating gives CASSLWVGPLLPGANVLTF.